This T cell receptor beta chain was captured by sequencing in a study of early stage breast cancer tumors. In the study overall: Roughly 10-fold was the mean read coverage per sample. General study findings and limits: Bulk DNA sequencing of unsorted cells missed chain pairing and markers.

The table came from immunoSEQ multiplex PCR; TCRdb's copy has only in-frame clones and leaves some out. The profile covers 45,000 to 60,000 clones, with about nine tenths appearing a single time and less than 5% taken by the ten largest. Notes on this clone: No antigen is known for it.

There are 14 residues in the CDR3. Germline V gene data show CDR1 as MNHEY and CDR2 as SMNVEV (reference sequence). Trimming cost V 6 bases and J 6 bases, with 18 bases left between them. This TCR was recovered from a person aged 65 to 79 with breast cancer. V usage is TRBV27 and J usage is TRBJ2-7; weak D call: TRBD2 (6 bases). The specimen was blood. The DNA for the CDR3 is TGTGCCAGCAGACCGGGACTCGGAAGGGGCGAGCAGTACTTC. Translating it yields CASRPGLGRGEQYF.